One and the same sample provided the 3 T cell receptor beta chains below, sequenced in a study of Graves' ophthalmopathy and Graves' hyperthyroidism. The authors amplified TCR beta CDR3 regions, and they did so from RNA transcripts for repertoire sequencing. Second-round multiplex PCR followed a first-round RT-PCR using HTBI primers. TCRdb ran MiXCR on the multiplex PCR reads and lists one entry per CDR3 protein. The sample contains about 1.1 million distinct CDR3 sequences, less than 45% of which appear only once. The sample was peripheral blood or thyroid tissue (not recorded which). These receptors came from an adult man with Graves' hyperthyroidism.

This clonotype was detected only once. A read error is possible here, since a much larger clone lies one base away. The J gene is TRBJ2-7, the V gene TRBV7-9; perhaps TRBD1 as D (5 bases). Trimming removed 3 bases from V and 0 bases from J, with 9 bases in between. Per germline, CDR1 SEHNR and CDR2 FQNEAQ (reference sequence). The CDR3 loop spans 14 amino acids. In nucleotides, the CDR3 is TGTGCCAGCAGCTTTGGGGCACTCTCCTACGAGCAGTACTTC. Its protein is CASSFGALSYEQYF.

This clonotype came up many times. This chain links TRBV7-9 with TRBJ2-5; no reliable D call. Germline assignment: CDR1 SEHNR and CDR2 FQNEAQ (reference sequence). Trimming removed 7 bases from V and 5 bases from J, with 14 bases in between. The CDR3 has 13 amino acids. Written as DNA, the CDR3 is TGTGCCAGCACCTCCTATGGGGTGGAGACCCAGTACTTC. Encoded protein: CASTSYGVETQYF.

This clonotype has a handful of counts. The V call is TRBV6-4, the J call TRBJ1-1; tentative D call: TRBD1 (6 bases). From germline, CDR1 is MRHNA and CDR2 SNTAGT. The V gene lost 2 bases and the J gene lost 1 base, with 14 bases spanning the gap. This CDR3 region has 16 residues. Written as DNA, the CDR3 is TGTGCCAGCAGTGACGCCGGGTCGACAGGGAACACTGAAGCTTTCTTT. Residues: CASSDAGSTGNTEAFF.